Listed below are T cell receptor beta chains from one sample, sequenced in a study of blood T cell repertoires in COVID-19. Sequencing used immunoSEQ multiplex PCR; TCRdb keeps in-frame clones, though not all of them. The sample includes around 250,000 clones, approximately 85% of them seen just once. Sequenced material: PBMCs or T cells enriched from blood (not recorded which). Receptor source: a woman aged 50 to 60 who had recovered from COVID-19. Each CDR3 is given with its conserved first and last residue. Each record gives: CDR3 protein, CDR3 DNA, clone size, J gene, V gene, D gene. The D gene is left open where the match is weak. Expanded clones get a size class; other rows say once, few or many, or leave the size out.

CDR3: CASSSKSGTGRYGYTF; DNA: TGTGCCAGCAGCTCAAAATCCGGGACAGGGCGCTATGGCTACACCTTC; size: .; J: TRBJ1-2; V: TRBV5-4; D: TRBD1
CDR3: CASSLDQGAPFYGYTF; DNA: TGTGCCAGCAGCTTGGATCAGGGGGCACCTTTCTATGGCTACACCTTC; size: .; J: TRBJ1-2; V: TRBV5-5; D: TRBD1
CDR3: CASSFFLGYTF; DNA: TGTGCCAGCAGTTTTTTCCTGGGCTACACCTTC; size: once; J: TRBJ1-2; V: TRBV28; D: .
CDR3: CASSPGTADPSYEQYF; DNA: TGTGCCAGCAGCCCCGGGACAGCGGACCCATCCTACGAGCAGTACTTC; size: .; J: TRBJ2-7; V: TRBV11-2; D: TRBD1
CDR3: CASSLFGGSYNSPLHF; DNA: TGTGCCAGCAGTTTATTCGGGGGAAGCTATAATTCACCCCTCCACTTT; size: .; J: TRBJ1-6; V: TRBV28; D: .
CDR3: CASSLLAGGWDTQYF; DNA: TGTGCCAGCAGTTTACTGGCGGGAGGGTGGGATACGCAGTATTTT; size: .; J: TRBJ2-3; V: TRBV28; D: TRBD2
CDR3: CASRPGTGFNYGYTF; DNA: TGTGCCAGCAGACCCGGGACAGGGTTCAACTATGGCTACACCTTC; size: .; J: TRBJ1-2; V: TRBV2; D: TRBD1
CDR3: CASSPPVAGAGGNEQFF; DNA: TGTGCCAGCTCACCACCGGTGGCGGGAGCTGGAGGCAATGAGCAGTTCTTC; size: .; J: TRBJ2-1; V: TRBV18; D: TRBD2
CDR3: CASSQGGLAGGVTGELFF; DNA: TGCGCCAGCAGCCAGGGCGGACTAGCGGGAGGTGTAACCGGGGAGCTGTTTTTT; size: .; J: TRBJ2-2; V: TRBV4-1; D: TRBD2
CDR3: CASRPVGGNNEQFF; DNA: TGTGCCAGCAGGCCCGTGGGGGGGAACAATGAGCAGTTCTTC; size: .; J: TRBJ2-1; V: TRBV28; D: TRBD2
CDR3: CASSPRGSNYGYTF; DNA: TGTGCCAGCAGCCCACGGGGGTCCAACTATGGCTACACCTTC; size: .; J: TRBJ1-2; V: TRBV7-9; D: .
CDR3: CASSGTGDVGAQYF; DNA: TGTGCCAGCAGCGGGACAGGGGATGTAGGGGCCCAGTACTTC; size: .; J: TRBJ2-5; V: TRBV6-5; D: TRBD1
CDR3: CSVGDFFFYGYTF; DNA: TGCAGCGTTGGGGACTTTTTCTTCTATGGCTACACCTTC; size: .; J: TRBJ1-2; V: TRBV29-1; D: .
CDR3: CASSPKPTSGREQYF; DNA: TGTGCCAGCAGCCCCAAGCCGACTAGCGGGAGAGAGCAGTACTTC; size: .; J: TRBJ2-7; V: TRBV5-4; D: TRBD2
CDR3: CASSARTGDATDTQYF; DNA: TGTGCCAGTAGTGCACGGACAGGCGACGCAACAGATACGCAGTATTTT; size: .; J: TRBJ2-3; V: TRBV19; D: TRBD1
CDR3: CASSEATGGNQPQHF; DNA: TGTGCCAGCAGTGAAGCAACAGGGGGCAATCAGCCCCAGCATTTT; size: .; J: TRBJ1-5; V: TRBV2; D: TRBD1
CDR3: CASSETGGKIPLHF; DNA: TGTGCCAGCAGCGAAACAGGGGGCAAGATACCCCTCCACTTT; size: .; J: TRBJ1-6; V: TRBV28; D: TRBD1
CDR3: CASSLAPAYEQYF; DNA: TGCGCCAGCAGCTTGGCCCCAGCCTACGAGCAGTACTTC; size: .; J: TRBJ2-7; V: TRBV5-1; D: .
CDR3: CASRRSEAENQPQHF; DNA: TGTGCCAGCAGACGTAGCGAGGCAGAAAATCAGCCCCAGCATTTT; size: .; J: TRBJ1-5; V: TRBV2; D: .
CDR3: CSVDPGSYNEQFF; DNA: TGCAGCGTTGATCCGGGTTCCTACAATGAGCAGTTCTTC; size: once; J: TRBJ2-1; V: TRBV29-1; D: .
CDR3: CASSRGLAGDEQYF; DNA: TGTGCCAGTAGTAGGGGACTAGCGGGAGACGAGCAGTACTTC; size: .; J: TRBJ2-7; V: TRBV19; D: TRBD2
CDR3: CASSSRGLDYGYTF; DNA: TGTGCCAGCAGCTCCAGGGGGCTCGACTATGGCTACACCTTC; size: .; J: TRBJ1-2; V: TRBV7-8; D: TRBD1
CDR3: CASSPGQRHTGELFF; DNA: TGTGCCAGCTCACCCGGACAGAGACACACCGGGGAGCTGTTTTTT; size: .; J: TRBJ2-2; V: TRBV18; D: .
CDR3: CASSLPDRVSPEAFF; DNA: TGTGCCAGCAGTTTGCCTGACAGGGTCAGCCCTGAAGCTTTCTTT; size: .; J: TRBJ1-1; V: TRBV28; D: TRBD1
CDR3: CASAGEGGAVDEQFF; DNA: TGTGCCAGCGCTGGGGAGGGGGGAGCAGTCGATGAGCAGTTCTTC; size: few; J: TRBJ2-1; V: TRBV6-4; D: .
CDR3: CASSLSGLATYEQYF; DNA: TGTGCCAGCAGCCTCTCGGGACTAGCGACCTACGAGCAGTACTTC; size: .; J: TRBJ2-7; V: TRBV11-2; D: TRBD2
CDR3: CASYGQGKRYEQYF; DNA: TGTGCCAGCTACGGACAGGGAAAACGCTACGAGCAGTACTTC; size: once; J: TRBJ2-7; V: TRBV28; D: TRBD1
CDR3: CASSLTGGANQPQHF; DNA: TGTGCCAGCAGTTTGACAGGGGGCGCCAATCAGCCCCAGCATTTT; size: .; J: TRBJ1-5; V: TRBV28; D: TRBD1
CDR3: CASSPAGQGASGANVLTF; DNA: TGCGCCAGCAGCCCGGCAGGACAGGGGGCGTCTGGGGCCAACGTCCTGACTTTC; size: .; J: TRBJ2-6; V: TRBV5-1; D: TRBD1
CDR3: CASSLPGLYTDTQYF; DNA: TGCGCCAGCAGCTTACCGGGACTATACACAGATACGCAGTATTTT; size: .; J: TRBJ2-3; V: TRBV5-1; D: TRBD2
CDR3: CASSLAGGAGYEQYF; DNA: TGCGCCAGCAGCCTCGCTGGGGGTGCGGGATACGAGCAGTACTTC; size: .; J: TRBJ2-7; V: TRBV4-1; D: .
CDR3: CASSFLQGPDTQYF; DNA: TGTGCCAGCAGTTTCTTACAGGGACCAGATACGCAGTATTTT; size: few; J: TRBJ2-3; V: TRBV28; D: .
CDR3: CASSLGGLIPYGYTF; DNA: TGCGCCAGCAGCTTGGGGGGACTCATACCCTATGGCTACACCTTC; size: .; J: TRBJ1-2; V: TRBV5-1; D: .
CDR3: CASSKEGTSGSNYNEQFF; DNA: TGTGCCAGCAGCAAAGAAGGGACTAGCGGGAGTAACTACAATGAGCAGTTCTTC; size: .; J: TRBJ2-1; V: TRBV21-1; D: .
CDR3: CASSQEWSGGPLDEQYF; DNA: TGCGCCAGCAGCCAAGAATGGTCGGGAGGGCCTCTGGACGAGCAGTACTTC; size: .; J: TRBJ2-7; V: TRBV4-1; D: TRBD2
CDR3: CASSVDSFYNEQFF; DNA: TGTGCCAGCAGTGTAGACAGTTTTTACAATGAGCAGTTCTTC; size: .; J: TRBJ2-1; V: TRBV2; D: .
CDR3: CASSAIEGEQFF; DNA: TGTGCCAGCAGCGCAATAGAGGGTGAGCAGTTCTTC; size: .; J: TRBJ2-1; V: TRBV9; D: .
CDR3: CASSSRVSEKLFF; DNA: TGTGCCAGCAGCTCCAGGGTATCGGAAAAACTGTTTTTT; size: .; J: TRBJ1-4; V: TRBV5-8; D: .
CDR3: CASSSTRQGPPSNQPQHF; DNA: TGTGCCAGCAGTTCAACACGACAGGGACCCCCGAGCAATCAGCCCCAGCATTTT; size: once; J: TRBJ1-5; V: TRBV27; D: TRBD1
CDR3: CASSLNRDDEQYF; DNA: TGTGCCAGCAGCTTGAACAGGGACGACGAGCAGTACTTC; size: .; J: TRBJ2-7; V: TRBV5-4; D: .
CDR3: CSVGAVNTEAFF; DNA: TGCAGCGTTGGTGCGGTGAACACTGAAGCTTTCTTT; size: .; J: TRBJ1-1; V: TRBV29-1; D: .
CDR3: CASGSSYNEQFF; DNA: TGTGCCAGCGGGAGCTCCTACAATGAGCAGTTCTTC; size: few; J: TRBJ2-1; V: TRBV27; D: .
CDR3: CASGRDQGDNLFF; DNA: TGTGCCAGCGGTCGGGATCAGGGGGACAATCTATTCTTC; size: once; J: TRBJ2-1; V: TRBV6-5; D: TRBD1
CDR3: CATSDPGQTGNTIYF; DNA: TGTGCCACCAGTGATCCCGGACAGACTGGAAACACCATATATTTT; size: .; J: TRBJ1-3; V: TRBV24-1; D: .